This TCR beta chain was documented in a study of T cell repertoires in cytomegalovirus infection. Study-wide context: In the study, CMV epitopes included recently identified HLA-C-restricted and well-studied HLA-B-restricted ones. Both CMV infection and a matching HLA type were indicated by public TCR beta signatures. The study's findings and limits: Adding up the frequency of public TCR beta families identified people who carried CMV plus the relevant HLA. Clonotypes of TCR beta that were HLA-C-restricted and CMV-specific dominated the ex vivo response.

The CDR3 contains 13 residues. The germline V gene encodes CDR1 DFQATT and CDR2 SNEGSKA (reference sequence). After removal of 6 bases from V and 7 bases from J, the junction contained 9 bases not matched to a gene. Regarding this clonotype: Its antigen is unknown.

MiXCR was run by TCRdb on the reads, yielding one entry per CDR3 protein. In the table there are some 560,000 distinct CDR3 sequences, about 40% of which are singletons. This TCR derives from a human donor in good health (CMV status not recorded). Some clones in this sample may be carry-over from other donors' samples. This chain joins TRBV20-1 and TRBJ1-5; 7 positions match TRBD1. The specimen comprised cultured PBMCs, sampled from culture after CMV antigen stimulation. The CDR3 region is CSASDRAMQPQHF. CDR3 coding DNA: TGCAGTGCAAGCGACAGGGCCATGCAGCCCCAGCATTTT.